This T cell receptor (beta chain) was captured by sequencing in a study of shared clonotypes between healthy human individuals (dated by TCRdb to 2018 to 2020). At the level of the whole study: The cohort included three men and a couple of women between 18 and 49 years of age. The study deeply sequenced blood TCR repertoires of several healthy adults to estimate repertoire size and the extent of clonotype sharing between individuals. To increase sequencing depth and limit assay-specific biases, different laboratories used diverse techniques to prepare libraries and sequence TCR repertoires. Each donor's leukapheresis produced roughly between roughly 0.85 and 9.5 billion PBMCs. Per donor, three plates each were used for CD4 naive and CD4 memory, two for CD8 naive, and one for CD8 memory. Broader findings and caveats from the paper: Sampling was restricted to blood, and TCR repertoires in tissues likely differ from the TCR repertoires found in blood. Naive subsets generally had larger estimated clonotype richness than memory subsets did. Incomplete sequencing was indicated by rarefaction of sorted-subset datasets, despite the large sequencing depth. Based on pairwise subsampling, the degree of clonotype sharing among donors was expected to be affected by sequencing depth. About 5% of naive CD4, 3.5% of naive CD8, 2.3% of memory CD4, and roughly 0.4% of memory CD8 clonotypes were shared across several donors. Clonotypes shared by all four sorted-subset donors showed higher generation probabilities than non-shared clonotypes. Because the study included a small number of donors, the genetic and exposure-history diversity represented was limited.

The donors were healthy, HIV-negative adults who had no recently reported acute infections or vaccinations. Every donor was a Caucasian adult residing in Nashville, Tennessee, USA. CD4+ T cells were enriched by magnetic negative selection, after which naive cells were positively selected on CD45RA and the negative fraction was taken as the memory subset. Blood was obtained by leukapheresis, after which PBMCs were separated by Ficoll-Histopaque density gradient centrifugation and cryopreserved in liquid nitrogen vapor phase. Analytical flow cytometry was used to check the purity and quantity of every magnetically sorted T cell population. From each sorted fraction, genomic DNA was isolated and quantified by UV absorbance on a Nanodrop 2000c. From its cysteine to its phenylalanine, the CDR3 spans 15 amino acids. Only the CDR3 part of the read is kept: 45 bases, read in frame from the first base. From the germline V gene, CDR1 is SGHTA and CDR2 is FQGNSA. The junction carries 14 bases between V and J, which are trimmed by 5 bases and 1 base respectively.

This clone was seen more than once but under ten times. It has no known antigen specificity. No qualities accompany the bases; no much larger clone lies one base away. Using the deep immunoSEQ assay, TCR CDR3 regions were amplified from genomic DNA by multiplex PCR. Extracted genomic DNA from each cell subset was spread evenly across all wells of several immunoSEQ 96-well plates, with each plate serving as a replicate. For sorted subsets, approximately 190 ng genomic DNA, equal to tens of thousands of T cell genomes, was loaded into each replicate PCR. Purified libraries were quantified with a Qubit 3.0 fluorometer, sized on a Bioanalyzer 2100, and re-quantified with the KAPA Library Quantification kit. Every immunoSEQ 96-well plate was sequenced on a dedicated single-read 150-cycle Illumina NextSeq 550 flow cell. On the authors' methods: The immunoSEQ output contained only junctional sequences without quality scores, so filtering could not match that applied to full-length reads. To assign V/J genes and CDR3, sequences were annotated against IMGT germline references using PyIR, a Python wrapper for IgBLAST v1.9. Reads were removed for weak V/J assignments (E-value above 1e-6), missing CDR3, stop codons, out-of-frame junctions, or ambiguous translated residues. V3J clonotypes were defined as sequences sharing an identical inferred V gene, J gene, and CDR3 amino acid sequence. Percentage overlap between repertoires was computed as shared unique clonotypes divided by the size of the smaller repertoire. RTK rarefaction, the Chao1 estimator, and Recon v2.1 estimates of unobserved clonotypes were used to assess repertoire richness. For all TCRbeta clonotypes obtained by the gDNA method from a few donors, generation probabilities were computed with OLGA. Held by TCRdb, this immuneACCESS table contains in-frame sequences only and omits some clones. Under half of the omission traces to an unresolved V gene where checked; the cause of the rest is unknown. V, J and clone size were drawn from that table, and D and trimming were deduced from the DNA. The sample table lists about 2.3 million clones, around 93% of them with a count of one. About 0.41% of the sample goes to the ten largest clones.

This receptor chain uses TRBV7-2 and TRBJ1-1, with the D gene call left open. This clonotype was sampled from a man younger than 30 in good health. Some clones in this sample may be carry-over from other donors' samples. Sequenced sample: naive CD4+ T cells from PBMCs. The meaning of the sample's cell subset or site label: CD45RA+ positively selected. DNA sequence: TGTGCCAGCAGCCTAATTGTGACGGGGAACACTGAAGCTTTCTTT. This is translated as CASSLIVTGNTEAFF.